A single sample gave rise to the 7 T cell receptor beta chains below, sequenced in a study of cytomegalovirus exposure and HLA in healthy donors (dated by TCRdb to 2015 to 2018). The library was produced with the immunoSEQ multiplex PCR assay. This is the immuneACCESS table as TCRdb keeps it, with only in-frame sequences that have V and J called. A part of the clones is gone; compared with another copy, unresolved V genes explain less than half, and the rest is unexplained. Here the sample has 150,000 or so clones; roughly nine tenths occur a single time. The ten biggest clones cover roughly 9.2% of the sample. Sequencing was done on a sample of PBMCs. Receptors originate from a young woman in good health and CMV-seropositive.

This chain connects TRBV18 to TRBJ1-2, with 7 bases identical to TRBD1. V lost 5 bases to trimming and J lost 3 bases; unmatched junction nucleotides: 12. The CDR3 loop spans 16 amino acids. Germline V gene lookup returns CDR1 KGHSH and CDR2 LQKENI. The CDR3 reads CASSGPGPGGYYGYTF. CDR3 in DNA: TGTGCCAGCTCAGGACCCGGGCCAGGGGGTTACTATGGCTACACCTTC.

The rearrangement joins TRBV11-1 to TRBJ1-4; TRBD1 agrees at 7 bases. Per the germline V gene, CDR1 is SGHAT and CDR2 is FQDESV (reference sequence). Trimming at V came to 6 bases and at J to 2 bases, leaving 6 bases not matched to a gene. This CDR3 spans 15 amino acids. The CDR3 region is CASRPSTGTNEKLFF. CDR3 DNA: TGTGCCAGCAGACCATCGACAGGGACTAATGAAAAACTGTTTTTT.

The chain couples TRBV5-8 to TRBJ1-1; TRBD1 agrees at 8 bases. CDR1 is SGHTS, CDR2 YDEGEE, per germline. V gave up 6 bases and J gave up 2 bases; unmatched junction bases: 12. The length of the CDR3 is 16 residues. The CDR3 bases are TGTGCCAGCACACTAATTGCCAGGGGGCCCAACACTGAAGCTTTCTTT. Amino acids: CASTLIARGPNTEAFF.

V usage is TRBV5-1 and J usage is TRBJ2-5, with D tentatively TRBD2 (5 bases). Trimming took 4 bases from V and 2 from J, leaving 12 bases between them. CDR1 and CDR2 from the germline V gene are SGHRS and YFSETQ. The CDR3 has 14 residues. The CDR3 region is CASSRGEAQETQYF. The CDR3 DNA reads TGCGCCAGCAGCCGGGGAGAGGCGCAAGAGACCCAGTACTTC.

Regarding this clone: Mismatch with germline at one junction end may stem from a read error. V usage is TRBV7-7 and J usage is TRBJ2-1; TRBD2 matches 7 bases. This CDR3 is 15 amino acids long. CDR1 and CDR2 from the germline V gene are SSHAT and FNYEAQ (reference sequence). CDR3 residues: CASSVSGLGHNEQFF. In DNA, the CDR3 is TGTGCTAGCAGCGTTAGCGGGCTTGGGCACAATGAGCAGTTCTTC.

The CDR3 DNA follows: TGTGCCAGCAGCCCAGTCATGCGGGCGCAGTATTTT. It is translated as CASSPVMRAQYF. This chain joins TRBV7-8 and TRBJ2-3; D perhaps matches TRBD2 (5 bases). The CDR3 covers 12 residues. The ends were cut back, 5 bases at V and 10 bases at J, with 13 bases in the middle. In germline, CDR1 is SGHVS, CDR2 FQNEAQ. The whole variable domain, remainder taken from reference TRBV7-8 and TRBJ2-3, is GAGVSQSPRYKVAKRGQDVALRCDPISGHVSLFWYQQALGQGPEFLTYFQNEAQLDKSGLPSDRFFAERPEGSVSTLKIQRTQQEDSAVYLCASSPVMRAQYFGPGTRLTVL.

Here the CDR3 DNA reads TGTGCCAGCAGCGTTCTAGGACAGGGAGGTTTGAGCGGCTACACCTTC. This sequence encodes CASSVLGQGGLSGYTF. This sequence joins TRBV9 and TRBJ1-2; the match to TRBD1 covers 8 bases. The germline V gene has CDR1 SGDLS and CDR2 YYNGEE. There are 16 residues in the CDR3. J gave up 8 bases and V 2 bases, and 14 bases lay outside the gene matches.